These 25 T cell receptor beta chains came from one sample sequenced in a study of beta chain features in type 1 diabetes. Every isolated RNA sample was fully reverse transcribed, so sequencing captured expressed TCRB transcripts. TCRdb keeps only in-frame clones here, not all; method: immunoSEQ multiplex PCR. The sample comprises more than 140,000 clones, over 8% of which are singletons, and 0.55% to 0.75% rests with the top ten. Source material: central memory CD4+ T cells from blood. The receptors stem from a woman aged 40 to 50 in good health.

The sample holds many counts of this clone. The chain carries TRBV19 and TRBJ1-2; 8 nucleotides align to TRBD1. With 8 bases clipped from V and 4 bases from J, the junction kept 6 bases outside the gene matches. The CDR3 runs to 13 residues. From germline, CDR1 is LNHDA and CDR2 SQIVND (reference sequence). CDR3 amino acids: CASSTGDGYGYTF. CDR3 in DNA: TGTGCCAGTTCGACAGGGGATGGCTATGGCTACACCTTC.

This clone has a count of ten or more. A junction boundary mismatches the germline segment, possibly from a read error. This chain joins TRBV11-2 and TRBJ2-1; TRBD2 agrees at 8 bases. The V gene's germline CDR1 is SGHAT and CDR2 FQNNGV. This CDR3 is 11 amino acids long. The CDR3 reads CASSFRGGWVF. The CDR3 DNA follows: TGTGCCAGCAGCTTTCGGGGGGGATGGGTCTTC.

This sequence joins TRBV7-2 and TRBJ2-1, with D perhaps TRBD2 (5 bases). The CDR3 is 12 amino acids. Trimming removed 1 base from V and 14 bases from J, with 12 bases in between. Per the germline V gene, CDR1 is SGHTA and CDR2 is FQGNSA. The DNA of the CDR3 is TGTGCCAGCAGCTTAGTTTTGGGGAGAGAGTTCTTC. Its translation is CASSLVLGREFF.

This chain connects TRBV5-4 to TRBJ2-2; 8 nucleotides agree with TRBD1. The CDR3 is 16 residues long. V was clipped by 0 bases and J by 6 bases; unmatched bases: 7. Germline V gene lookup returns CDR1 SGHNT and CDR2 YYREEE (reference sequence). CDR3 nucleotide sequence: TGTGCCAGCAGCTTGGCCCCAGGGGGCGACCCCGGGGAGCTGTTTTTT. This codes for CASSLAPGGDPGELFF. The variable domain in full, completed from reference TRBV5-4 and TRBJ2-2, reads ETGVTQSPTHLIKTRGQQVTLRCSSQSGHNTVSWYQQALGQGPQFIFQYYREEENGRGNFPPRFSGLQFPNYSSELNVNALELDDSALYLCASSLAPGGDPGELFFGEGSRLTVL.

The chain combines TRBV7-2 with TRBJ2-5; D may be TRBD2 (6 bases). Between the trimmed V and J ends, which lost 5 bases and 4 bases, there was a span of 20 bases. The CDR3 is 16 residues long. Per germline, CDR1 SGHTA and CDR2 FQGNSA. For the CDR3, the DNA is TGTGCCAGCAGCCTAAACGCCGGGGGATCGAGAGAGACCCAGTACTTC. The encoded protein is CASSLNAGGSRETQYF.

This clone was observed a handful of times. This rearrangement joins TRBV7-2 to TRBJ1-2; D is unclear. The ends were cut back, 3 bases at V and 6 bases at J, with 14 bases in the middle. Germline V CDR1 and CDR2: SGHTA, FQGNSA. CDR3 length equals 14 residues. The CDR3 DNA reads TGTGCCAGCAGCTTCTCGCTTAGGGAGGATGGCTACACCTTC. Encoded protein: CASSFSLREDGYTF.

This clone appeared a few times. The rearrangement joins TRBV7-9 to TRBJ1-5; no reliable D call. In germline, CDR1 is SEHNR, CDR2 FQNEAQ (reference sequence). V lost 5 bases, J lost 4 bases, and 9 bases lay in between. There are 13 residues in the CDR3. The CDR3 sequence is CASSPGTNQPQHF. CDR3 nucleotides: TGTGCCAGCAGCCCGGGTACAAATCAGCCCCAGCATTTT.

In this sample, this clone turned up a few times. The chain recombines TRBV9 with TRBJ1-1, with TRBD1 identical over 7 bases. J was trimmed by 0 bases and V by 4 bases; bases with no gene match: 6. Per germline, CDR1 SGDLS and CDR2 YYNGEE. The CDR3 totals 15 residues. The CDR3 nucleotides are TGTGCCAGCAGCCCGCGGACAGGACTGAACACTGAAGCTTTCTTT. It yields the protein CASSPRTGLNTEAFF. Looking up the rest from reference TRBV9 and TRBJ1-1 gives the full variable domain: DSGVTQTPKHLITATGQRVTLRCSPRSGDLSVYWYQQSLDQGLQFLIQYYNGEERAKGNILERFSAQQFPDLHSELNLSSLELGDSALYFCASSPRTGLNTEAFFGQGTRLTVV.

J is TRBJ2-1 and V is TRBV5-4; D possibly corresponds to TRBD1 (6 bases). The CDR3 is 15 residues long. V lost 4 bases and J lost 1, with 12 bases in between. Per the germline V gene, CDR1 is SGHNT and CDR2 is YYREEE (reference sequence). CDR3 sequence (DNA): TGTGCCAGCAGCCGGGACAAAACATCCTACAATGAGCAGTTCTTC. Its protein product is CASSRDKTSYNEQFF.

DNA for the CDR3: TGTGCCAGTAGTATAGTAGGGAGGGATGGCTACACCTTC. Translation gives CASSIVGRDGYTF. The genes are TRBV19 and TRBJ1-2; D is ambiguous. This CDR3 is built from 13 residues. V shed 1 base and J shed 6 bases, with 9 bases lying between them. The germline gives CDR1 LNHDA, CDR2 SQIVND (reference sequence).

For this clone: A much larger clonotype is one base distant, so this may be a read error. Written as DNA, the CDR3 is TGTGCCAGCAGGCCCGGGACAGACTATGGCTACACCTTC. Translated, it gives CASRPGTDYGYTF. This rearrangement joins TRBV5-5 to TRBJ1-2; 7 nucleotides agree with TRBD1. The CDR3 has 13 residues. Germline V CDR1 and CDR2: SGHKS, YYEKEE (reference sequence). With V trimmed by 5 bases and J by 3 bases, 4 bases remained unmatched.

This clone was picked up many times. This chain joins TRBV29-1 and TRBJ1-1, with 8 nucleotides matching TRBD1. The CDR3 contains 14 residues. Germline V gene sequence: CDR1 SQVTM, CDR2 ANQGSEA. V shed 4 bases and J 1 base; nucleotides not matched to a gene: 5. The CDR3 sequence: CSVASGTGNTEAFF. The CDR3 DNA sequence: TGCAGCGTTGCCTCCGGGACAGGGAACACTGAAGCTTTCTTT.

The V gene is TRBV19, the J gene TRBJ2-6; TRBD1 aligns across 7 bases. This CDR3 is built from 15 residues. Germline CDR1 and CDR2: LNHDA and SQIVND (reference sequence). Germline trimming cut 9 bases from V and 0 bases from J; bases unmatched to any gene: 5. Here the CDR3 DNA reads TGTGCCAGCCGGGGACAGAGCTCTGGGGCCAACGTCCTGACTTTC. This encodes CASRGQSSGANVLTF.

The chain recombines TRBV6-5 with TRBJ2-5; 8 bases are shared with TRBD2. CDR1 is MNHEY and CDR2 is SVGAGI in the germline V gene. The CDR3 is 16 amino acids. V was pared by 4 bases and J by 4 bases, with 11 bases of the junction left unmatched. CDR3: CASSLFGGARGETQYF. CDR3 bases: TGTGCCAGCAGTTTATTCGGGGGGGCCCGAGGAGAGACCCAGTACTTC.

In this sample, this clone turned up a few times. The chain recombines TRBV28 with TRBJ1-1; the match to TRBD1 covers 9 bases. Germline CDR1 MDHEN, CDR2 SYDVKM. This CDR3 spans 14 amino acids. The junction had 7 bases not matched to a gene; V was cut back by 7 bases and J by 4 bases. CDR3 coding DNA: TGTGCCAGCACGGAACAGGGGGCTACCACTGAAGCTTTCTTT. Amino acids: CASTEQGATTEAFF. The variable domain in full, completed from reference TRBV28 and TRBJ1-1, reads DVKVTQSSRYLVKRTGEKVFLECVQDMDHENMFWYRQDPGLGLRLIYFSYDVKMKEKGDIPEGYSVSREKKERFSLILESASTNQTSMYLCASTEQGATTEAFFGQGTRLTVV.

This chain's CDR3 is CASSDPGGSYNEQFF. In nucleotides, the CDR3 is TGTGCCAGCAGTGACCCAGGGGGCTCCTACAATGAGCAGTTCTTC. The chain couples TRBV6-1 to TRBJ2-1; 7 bases map to TRBD1. Germline V lookup: CDR1 MNHNS, CDR2 SASEGT. The CDR3 is 15 amino acids. With 3 bases clipped from V and 0 bases from J, the junction kept 2 bases outside the gene matches.

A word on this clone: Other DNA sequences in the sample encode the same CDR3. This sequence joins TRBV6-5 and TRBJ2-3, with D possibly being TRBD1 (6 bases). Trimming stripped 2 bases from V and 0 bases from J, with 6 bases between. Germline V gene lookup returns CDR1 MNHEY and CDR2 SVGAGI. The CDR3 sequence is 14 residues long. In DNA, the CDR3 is TGTGCCAGCAGTTACAGGGGGAGCACAGATACGCAGTATTTT. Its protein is CASSYRGSTDTQYF.

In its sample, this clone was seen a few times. CDR3 bases: TGTGCCAGTTCTAGCGGGGGGAATATGTTCAATGAGCAGTTCTTC. Translating gives CASSSGGNMFNEQFF. This chain links TRBV19 with TRBJ2-1, with 11 bases matching TRBD2. The CDR3 is made up of 15 amino acids. The germline V gene has CDR1 LNHDA and CDR2 SQIVND (reference sequence). V was clipped by 8 bases and J by 6 bases; unmatched bases: 9.

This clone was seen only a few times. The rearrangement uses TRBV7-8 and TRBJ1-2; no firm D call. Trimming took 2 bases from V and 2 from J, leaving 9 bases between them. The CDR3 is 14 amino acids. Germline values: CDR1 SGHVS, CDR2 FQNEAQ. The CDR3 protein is CASSLNGENYGYTF. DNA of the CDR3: TGTGCCAGCAGCTTAAACGGGGAAAACTATGGCTACACCTTC. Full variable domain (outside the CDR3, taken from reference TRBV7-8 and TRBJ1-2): GAGVSQSPRYKVAKRGQDVALRCDPISGHVSLFWYQQALGQGPEFLTYFQNEAQLDKSGLPSDRFFAERPEGSVSTLKIQRTQQEDSAVYLCASSLNGENYGYTFGSGTRLTVV.

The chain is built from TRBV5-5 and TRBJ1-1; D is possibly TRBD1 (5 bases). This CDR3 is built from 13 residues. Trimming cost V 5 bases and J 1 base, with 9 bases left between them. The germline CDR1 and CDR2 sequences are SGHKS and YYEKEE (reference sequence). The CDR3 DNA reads TGTGCCAGCAGACAAGACAGGAACACTGAAGCTTTCTTT. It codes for CASRQDRNTEAFF.

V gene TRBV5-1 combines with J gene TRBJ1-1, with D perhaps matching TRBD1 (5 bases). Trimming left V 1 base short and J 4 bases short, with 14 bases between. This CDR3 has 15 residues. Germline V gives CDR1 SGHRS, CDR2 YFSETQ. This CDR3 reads CASSLRRQGSTEAFF. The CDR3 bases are TGCGCCAGCAGCTTGCGTCGGCAGGGATCCACTGAAGCTTTCTTT. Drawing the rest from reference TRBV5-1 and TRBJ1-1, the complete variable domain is KAGVTQTPRYLIKTRGQQVTLSCSPISGHRSVSWYQQTPGQGLQFLFEYFSETQRNKGNFPGRFSGRQFSNSRSEMNVSTLELGDSALYLCASSLRRQGSTEAFFGQGTRLTVV.

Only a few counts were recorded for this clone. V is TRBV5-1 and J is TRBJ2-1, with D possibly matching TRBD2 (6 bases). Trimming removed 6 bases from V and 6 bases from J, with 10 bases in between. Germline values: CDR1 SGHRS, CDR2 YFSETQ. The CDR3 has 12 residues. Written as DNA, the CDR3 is TGCGCCAGCACGGTGGGAGGCAATGAGCAGTTCTTC. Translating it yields CASTVGGNEQFF.

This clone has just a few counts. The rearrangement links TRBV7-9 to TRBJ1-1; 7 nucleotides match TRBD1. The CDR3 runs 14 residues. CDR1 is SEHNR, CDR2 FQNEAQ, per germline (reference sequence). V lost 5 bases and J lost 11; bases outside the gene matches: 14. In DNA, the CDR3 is TGTGCCAGCAGCCCCGCATCCCGACAGGGTGCCGCTTTCTTT. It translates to CASSPASRQGAAFF.

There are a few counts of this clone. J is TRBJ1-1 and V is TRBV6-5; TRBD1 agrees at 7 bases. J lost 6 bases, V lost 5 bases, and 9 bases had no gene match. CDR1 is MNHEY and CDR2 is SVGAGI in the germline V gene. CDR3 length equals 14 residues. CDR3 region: CASSKTGSAAEAFF. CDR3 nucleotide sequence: TGTGCCAGCAGTAAGACAGGGAGTGCGGCTGAAGCTTTCTTT.

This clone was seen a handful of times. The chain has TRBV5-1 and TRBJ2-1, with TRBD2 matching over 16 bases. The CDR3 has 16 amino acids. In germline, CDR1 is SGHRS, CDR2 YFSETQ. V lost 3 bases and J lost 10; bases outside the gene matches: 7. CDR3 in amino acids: CASSSSGLAGGKEQFF. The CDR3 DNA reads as TGCGCCAGCAGCTCGTCGGGACTAGCGGGGGGGAAGGAGCAGTTCTTC.